Below, 8 T cell receptor beta chains from the same sample are listed, as sequenced in a study of cytotoxic CD8 clonotypes in ibrutinib-treated CLL. Some clones are missing from TCRdb's copy, which holds only in-frame ones; the method was immunoSEQ multiplex PCR. The sample has under 30,000 clones, more than 75% seen once. Sequenced material: PBMCs, taken after 36 months of ibrutinib treatment. The receptors originated from a human donor with chronic lymphocytic leukemia.

The rearrangement joins TRBV29-1 to TRBJ2-5, with D perhaps matching TRBD2 (5 bases). Germline lookup yields CDR1 SQVTM and CDR2 ANQGSEA. V gave up 6 bases and J gave up 1 base, with 15 bases separating them. The CDR3 length is 14 residues. CDR3: CSVSFVGSQETQYF. DNA of the CDR3: TGCAGCGTCTCTTTTGTTGGGAGCCAAGAGACCCAGTACTTC.

The V and J genes are TRBV18 and TRBJ2-7; 7 positions match TRBD1. This CDR3 comprises 16 residues. V gave up 3 bases and J gave up 7 bases; unmatched junction bases: 15. Germline V gene lookup returns CDR1 KGHSH and CDR2 LQKENI. The CDR3 is CASSPRTGLASGEQYF. The DNA for the CDR3 is TGTGCCAGCTCACCCAGGACAGGCCTCGCCTCGGGGGAGCAGTACTTC.

This sequence joins TRBV5-5 and TRBJ1-1; D is ambiguous. This CDR3 contains 14 residues. From germline, CDR1 is SGHKS and CDR2 YYEKEE (reference sequence). V lost 4 bases and J 1 base, leaving 11 bases between the germline ends. CDR3 in DNA: TGTGCCAGCAGCCCCCGGACGGCGAACACTGAAGCTTTCTTT. It translates to CASSPRTANTEAFF. Together with reference TRBV5-5 and TRBJ1-1, the CDR3 gives the full variable domain: DAGVTQSPTHLIKTRGQQVTLRCSPISGHKSVSWYQQVLGQGPQFIFQYYEKEERGRGNFPDRFSARQFPNYSSELNVNALLLGDSALYLCASSPRTANTEAFFGQGTRLTVV.

This chain connects TRBV19 to TRBJ1-1; possibly TRBD1 for D (6 bases). The CDR3 has 15 residues. Germline V lookup: CDR1 LNHDA, CDR2 SQIVND (reference sequence). Trimming removed 10 bases at V and 0 bases at J, with 18 bases between. The CDR3: CATSLQGLLNTEAFF. In nucleotides, the CDR3 is TGTGCCACCTCACTCCAGGGGCTACTGAACACTGAAGCTTTCTTT.

The chain joins TRBV5-1 to TRBJ2-4; 7 nucleotides match TRBD1. After removal of 3 bases from V and 6 bases from J, the junction contained 6 bases not matched to a gene. Per the germline V gene, CDR1 is SGHRS and CDR2 is YFSETQ. The CDR3 contains 14 residues. The CDR3 bases are TGCGCCAGCAGCTCCGGGACAGAAATAAACATTCAGTACTTC. Amino acids: CASSSGTEINIQYF.

This clone was observed once. Here the CDR3 reads CASSPRLAGFQETQYF. CDR3 DNA: TGTGCCAGCAGCCCTCGACTAGCCGGTTTTCAAGAGACCCAGTACTTC. This rearrangement joins TRBV9 to TRBJ2-5, with 7 nucleotides matching TRBD2. The CDR3 totals 16 residues. The J segment lost 2 bases and the V segment lost 4 bases, leaving 11 bases of the junction unmatched. Looked up from germline, CDR1 is SGDLS and CDR2 is YYNGEE.

V usage is TRBV27 and J usage is TRBJ2-7; D is perhaps TRBD1 (6 bases). Germline-derived CDR1 and CDR2 are MNHEY and SMNVEV (reference sequence). This CDR3 is 14 amino acids long. Trimming took off 3 bases at V and 2 bases at J, with 11 bases between the two ends. The CDR3 DNA sequence: TGTGCCAGCAGTTTCCGGGACACCGCCTACGAGCAGTACTTC. Residues: CASSFRDTAYEQYF.

The chain carries TRBV27 and TRBJ1-4; D call uncertain. CDR1 and CDR2 from the germline V gene are MNHEY and SMNVEV (reference sequence). This CDR3 has 13 residues. Trimming took off 7 bases at V and 6 bases at J, with 12 bases between the two ends. The CDR3 sequence: CASKMDLDEKLFF. Here the CDR3 DNA reads TGTGCCAGCAAGATGGACCTAGATGAAAAACTGTTTTTT. The whole variable domain, remainder taken from reference TRBV27 and TRBJ1-4, is EAQVTQNPRYLITVTGKKLTVTCSQNMNHEYMSWYRQDPGLGLRQIYYSMNVEVTDKGDVPEGYKVSRKEKRNFPLILESPSPNQTSLYFCASKMDLDEKLFFGSGTQLSVL.